This T cell receptor (beta chain) was captured in a study of blood T cell repertoires in COVID-19. Whole-study context: Sample material is recorded as cDNA or gDNA derived from T cells, B-cell-depleted T cells, or PBMCs.

The V gene lost 3 bases and the J gene lost 3 bases, with 12 bases spanning the gap. Germline CDR1 is SGHKS and CDR2 is YYEKEE (reference sequence). The CDR3 runs 14 residues. While infection was still active, Seattle patients were enrolled and then followed longitudinally. Methods used by the authors: How many nucleated cells were present was estimated from reference gene primer amplification. The data were produced by immunoSEQ multiplex PCR, yet TCRdb's version contains in-frame clones alone and is incomplete. For V, J and clone size, that table is used; D and trimming come from the DNA. The table has roughly 52,000 clones, roughly 87% seen once.

This chain links TRBV5-5 with TRBJ1-1; D possibly corresponds to TRBD1 (5 bases). The origin of this receptor is a man aged 35 to 55 with COVID-19, enrolled during active disease. Sequenced sample: peripheral blood. In nucleotides, the CDR3 is TGTGCCAGCAGCTCTCTTGCGGGGGACACTGAAGCTTTCTTT. Translated, it gives CASSSLAGDTEAFF.